A selection of T cell receptor beta chains follows, all from one sample in a study of vaccination and CD4 T cells after COVID-19. The antigens of these receptors remain unknown. TCRdb independently ran MiXCR on the PCR reads; one entry per CDR3 protein. The sample holds 9,000 to 13,000 distinct CDR3 sequences, more than 65% seen once. Source material: CD4+ T cells from blood, cultured in vitro. Receptor source: a human donor who had recovered from COVID-19. Each CDR3 is given with its conserved first and last residue. The D gene is left open where the match is weak. Size is omitted from some rows. Given values are once, few, many or a class for expanded clones.

abundance	v_gene	j_gene	d_gene	CDR3nt	CDR3aa
few	TRBV20-1	TRBJ1-5	.	TGCAGTGCCTACAGGCAGAATCAGCCCCAGCATTTT	CSAYRQNQPQHF
.	TRBV6-5	TRBJ1-6	.	TGTGCCAGCAGTTACTCGAATGGAGATAATTCACCCCTCCACTTT	CASSYSNGDNSPLHF
few	TRBV6-1	TRBJ2-2	TRBD2	TGTGCCAGCAGTGAAAGGACGGGAGGCCCCACCGGGGAGCTGTTTTTT	CASSERTGGPTGELFF
few	TRBV20-1	TRBJ1-5	.	TGCAGTGCCAAAGAGGGGCAGCCCCAGCATTTT	CSAKEGQPQHF
large	TRBV20-1	TRBJ2-5	.	TGCAGTGCTAGAGATACAGCCATAGGGGAGACCCAGTACTTC	CSARDTAIGETQYF
.	TRBV7-6	TRBJ1-1	TRBD1	TGTGCCAGCAGCCAATTAACAGGGGGCATCACTGAAGCTTTCTTT	CASSQLTGGITEAFF
.	TRBV28	TRBJ1-2	.	TGTGCCAGCAGGGGGCGCCCCAACTATGGCTACACCTTC	CASRGRPNYGYTF
.	TRBV18	TRBJ1-2	.	TGTGCCAGCTCACCAGGGCAGAACTATGGCTACACCTTC	CASSPGQNYGYTF
.	TRBV21-1	TRBJ1-2	.	TGTGCCAGCAGCAAAGCGGACCCCGCCTATGGCTACACCTTC	CASSKADPAYGYTF
.	TRBV6-1	TRBJ1-2	.	TGTGCCAGCACCTACACACCCTCCCCTATCCGGTCGGGTGGCTACACCTTC	CASTYTPSPIRSGGYTF
.	TRBV20-1	TRBJ1-3	.	TGCAGTGCTAGAGGGTTGACAGGTGAAAACACCATATATTTT	CSARGLTGENTIYF
few	TRBV27	TRBJ2-5	.	TGTGCCAGCAGTTCCAGGGAAGAGACCCAGTACTTC	CASSSREETQYF
.	TRBV7-9	TRBJ1-1	.	TGTGCCAGCAGCTTACAGGGGAACACTGAAGCTTTCTTT	CASSLQGNTEAFF
.	TRBV27	TRBJ2-1	.	TGTGCCAGCAGTCCCCAGGGGGGTCGCTTAGGGCAGTTCTTC	CASSPQGGRLGQFF
medium-sized	TRBV7-2	TRBJ1-2	TRBD1	TGTGCCAGCAGCCCCTACCTACCCGGGACAGGTGACGGCTACACCTTC	CASSPYLPGTGDGYTF
.	TRBV12-3/TRBV12-4	TRBJ1-2	.	TGTGCCAGCAGTTTAGGAGGGAGAGGCTACACCTTC	CASSLGGRGYTF
.	TRBV20-1	TRBJ2-7	.	TGCAGTGCTCGGACCGGACGGACCTCCTACGAGCAGTACTTC	CSARTGRTSYEQYF
.	TRBV27	TRBJ2-2	.	TGTGCCAGCAGAAACCGGGAGTACACCGGGGAGCTGTTTTTT	CASRNREYTGELFF
.	TRBV15	TRBJ1-1	.	TGTGCCACCAGCAGACCCGGACCGAACACTGAAGCTTTCTTT	CATSRPGPNTEAFF
.	TRBV7-6	TRBJ2-7	TRBD1	TGTGCCAGCAGCTTAGGGGGGACAGGGGCCTACGAGCAGTACTTC	CASSLGGTGAYEQYF
.	TRBV5-4	TRBJ2-2	.	TGTGCCAGCAGCTTGGGGCAGTCCGGGGCCGGGGAGCTGTTTTTT	CASSLGQSGAGELFF
.	TRBV7-9	TRBJ2-3	TRBD2	TGTGCCAGCAGCCTCGGACTAGCGGGAGCCAGCACAGATACGCAGTATTTT	CASSLGLAGASTDTQYF
.	TRBV27	TRBJ1-5	.	TGTGCCAGCAGTTTAGTAGATAGCAATCAGCCCCAGCATTTT	CASSLVDSNQPQHF
.	TRBV28	TRBJ2-5	.	TGTGCCAGCAGCTCCGATAGGCAAGCACAAGAGACCCAGTACTTC	CASSSDRQAQETQYF